This T cell receptor beta chain originates from a study of blood T cell repertoires in COVID-19. The CDR3 contains 19 residues. In germline, CDR1 is SEHNR, CDR2 FQNEAQ (reference sequence). Trimming removed 1 base at V and 8 bases at J, with 29 bases between. Only one count was recorded for this clone. Produced via immunoSEQ multiplex PCR; TCRdb's table is partial and in-frame only. The sample comprises about 260,000 clones, 88% of which are singletons, and roughly 12% rests with the top ten. The sequence derives from a woman aged 25 to 39 with COVID-19, enrolled during active disease. The sample taken for sequencing was peripheral blood. The rearrangement links TRBV7-9 to TRBJ1-2; weak D call: TRBD1 (5 bases). Here the CDR3 DNA reads TGTGCCAGCAGCTTAGGTCTGTTGTTAAGTGGCAGGGTGACGGTCGGCTACACCTTC. Its protein product is CASSLGLLLSGRVTVGYTF.